This T cell receptor (beta chain) was profiled in a study of CD8+CD57+ T cells in acquired aplastic anemia. Study-level points and caveats: Patients were compared with controls for CD8+ Simpson's diversity, and no significant difference emerged.

A note on this clonotype: Its target is not known.

V gave up 4 bases and J gave up 5 bases; unmatched junction bases: 6. The CDR3 has 13 residues. Per germline, CDR1 SQVTM and CDR2 ANQGSEA. Investigators profiled TCR beta VDJ and CDR3 from genomic DNA template. One entry per CDR3 protein, called by TCRdb with MiXCR from the reads. The data contain roughly 58,000 distinct CDR3 sequences, roughly 54% of them seen just once; the ten biggest clones take up 2% to 2.5%. Sequences were obtained from sorted CD4+, CD8+, or CD8+CD57+ T cells (not recorded which) from PBMCs. The genes are TRBV29-1 and TRBJ2-7; 9 bases line up with TRBD2. The receptor's source is a human donor in good health, serving as a control. In DNA form, the CDR3 reads TGCAGCGTTGCAAGGACTAGCGAGAACGAGCAGTACTTC. Protein sequence: CSVARTSENEQYF.